This is a list of T cell receptor beta chains from one sample in a study of vaccination effects on CD4 cells after COVID-19. Assay: immunoSEQ multiplex PCR; the TCRdb copy retains only in-frame clones and omits some. The data contain about 30,000 clones, around three fifths of them singletons. These TCRs are of unknown antigen specificity. Specimen: CD4+ T cells from PBMCs cultured without peptide, collected before COVID-19 vaccination. These receptors came from a human donor who received a COVID-19 vaccine. Each CDR3 is given with its conserved first and last residue. D genes are given only for firm matches. Where a row states a size, it is once, few, many or the class of an expanded clone; other rows omit it.

d_gene: .
len: 16
v_gene: TRBV18
abundance: .
j_gene: TRBJ1-4
CDR3nt: TGTGCCAGCTCACCGGTCGACCAGGCAACTAATGAAAAACTGTTTTTT
CDR3aa: CASSPVDQATNEKLFF

d_gene: .
len: 11
v_gene: TRBV29-1
abundance: few
j_gene: TRBJ2-1
CDR3nt: TGCAGCGTTGTGCCGCGAACTGAGCAGTTCTTC
CDR3aa: CSVVPRTEQFF

d_gene: TRBD1
len: 13
v_gene: TRBV3-1/TRBV3-2
abundance: .
j_gene: TRBJ1-2
CDR3nt: TGTGCCAGCAGCCAAGAAGGAGGGGGCCCCTACACCTTC
CDR3aa: CASSQEGGGPYTF

d_gene: .
len: 15
v_gene: TRBV29-1
abundance: .
j_gene: TRBJ1-3
CDR3nt: TGCAGCGCGGCACTCGGACGTACTCCGGGAAACACCATATATTTT
CDR3aa: CSAALGRTPGNTIYF

d_gene: TRBD1
len: 14
v_gene: TRBV19
abundance: .
j_gene: TRBJ1-1
CDR3nt: TGTGCCAGTAGTATACAGGGGGCGCCCACTGAAGCTTTCTTT
CDR3aa: CASSIQGAPTEAFF

d_gene: .
len: 13
v_gene: TRBV25-1
abundance: .
j_gene: TRBJ2-7
CDR3nt: TGTGCCAGCAGTGGGCTTAGGGTCGGCGAGCAGTACTTC
CDR3aa: CASSGLRVGEQYF

d_gene: .
len: 13
v_gene: TRBV10-3
abundance: few
j_gene: TRBJ2-7
CDR3nt: TGTGCCATCAGTGAAGCGGAGGGCTACGAGCAGTACTTC
CDR3aa: CAISEAEGYEQYF

d_gene: .
len: 12
v_gene: TRBV3-1/TRBV3-2
abundance: once
j_gene: TRBJ2-5
CDR3nt: TGTGCCAGCAGCCAAGTCAAAGAGACCCAGTACTTC
CDR3aa: CASSQVKETQYF

d_gene: TRBD2
len: 17
v_gene: TRBV2
abundance: few
j_gene: TRBJ2-7
CDR3nt: TGTGCCAGCAGTGAAACCCTGACTAGCGGGTTGACCTACGAGCAGTACTTC
CDR3aa: CASSETLTSGLTYEQYF

d_gene: .
len: 18
v_gene: TRBV4-1
abundance: .
j_gene: TRBJ2-1
CDR3nt: TGCGCCAGCAGCCAAGATTTTGTTGTTGCGGCGGGTACGTGGAAGCAGTTCTTC
CDR3aa: CASSQDFVVAAGTWKQFF

d_gene: TRBD1
len: 14
v_gene: TRBV5-4
abundance: .
j_gene: TRBJ2-5
CDR3nt: TGTGCCAGCAGCCTACAAGGGGGCACTGAGACCCAGTACTTC
CDR3aa: CASSLQGGTETQYF

d_gene: .
len: 14
v_gene: TRBV10-3
abundance: .
j_gene: TRBJ1-1
CDR3nt: TGTGCCATCAGTGAGTCTCGGGGGAACACTGAAGCTTTCTTT
CDR3aa: CAISESRGNTEAFF

d_gene: .
len: 13
v_gene: TRBV11-2
abundance: .
j_gene: TRBJ2-2
CDR3nt: TGTGCCAGCAGCGACAGTAACACCGGGGAGCTGTTTTTT
CDR3aa: CASSDSNTGELFF

d_gene: .
len: 15
v_gene: TRBV10-1
abundance: .
j_gene: TRBJ2-2
CDR3nt: TGCGCCAGCAGTGAGCCTATGGGTGGCACCGGGGAGCTGTTTTTT
CDR3aa: CASSEPMGGTGELFF

d_gene: TRBD2
len: 16
v_gene: TRBV6-5
abundance: .
j_gene: TRBJ2-7
CDR3nt: TGTGCCAGCAGTTCCCCGATTAGCGGGAGGGCCTACGAGCAGTACTTC
CDR3aa: CASSSPISGRAYEQYF

d_gene: .
len: 13
v_gene: TRBV12-3/TRBV12-4
abundance: .
j_gene: TRBJ2-2
CDR3nt: TGTGCCAGCAGCCTTGGAAGGCCCGGGGAGCTGTTTTTT
CDR3aa: CASSLGRPGELFF

d_gene: .
len: 12
v_gene: TRBV7-9
abundance: .
j_gene: TRBJ2-1
CDR3nt: TGTGCCAGCAGCTTTCAGAAGGGGGGGCACTTCTTC
CDR3aa: CASSFQKGGHFF

d_gene: .
len: 12
v_gene: TRBV7-9
abundance: .
j_gene: TRBJ1-2
CDR3nt: TGTGCCAGCAGTTACACCAGGGATGGCTACACCTTC
CDR3aa: CASSYTRDGYTF

d_gene: .
len: 15
v_gene: TRBV9
abundance: .
j_gene: TRBJ1-1
CDR3nt: TGTGCCAGCAGCGTTGGGAGGGGGGGCAACACTGAAGCTTTCTTT
CDR3aa: CASSVGRGGNTEAFF

d_gene: .
len: 15
v_gene: TRBV5-1
abundance: .
j_gene: TRBJ2-7
CDR3nt: TGCGCCAGCAGCCACGAGGACGGGAGTTTCTACGAGCAGTACTTC
CDR3aa: CASSHEDGSFYEQYF

d_gene: .
len: 14
v_gene: TRBV7-8
abundance: .
j_gene: TRBJ2-5
CDR3nt: TGTGCCAGCAGCTTTCCTGCGAGGGGGGAGACCCAGTACTTC
CDR3aa: CASSFPARGETQYF

d_gene: .
len: 12
v_gene: TRBV3-1/TRBV3-2
abundance: .
j_gene: TRBJ2-7
CDR3nt: TGTGCCAGCAGCCAAGAGGCCGACGAGCAGTACTTC
CDR3aa: CASSQEADEQYF

d_gene: .
len: 15
v_gene: TRBV21-1
abundance: .
j_gene: TRBJ2-3
CDR3nt: TGTGCCAGCAGCACTAGCGGGGATGGCACAGATACGCAGTATTTT
CDR3aa: CASSTSGDGTDTQYF

d_gene: TRBD2
len: 16
v_gene: TRBV12-5
abundance: .
j_gene: TRBJ2-5
CDR3nt: TGTGCTAGTGTACTAGGACTAGCGGGAGTGTCAGAGACCCAGTACTTC
CDR3aa: CASVLGLAGVSETQYF

d_gene: TRBD1
len: 15
v_gene: TRBV19
abundance: .
j_gene: TRBJ2-7
CDR3nt: TGTGCCAGTAGTATATGGGGCAGGGGGCCCTACGAGCAGTACTTC
CDR3aa: CASSIWGRGPYEQYF

d_gene: .
len: 16
v_gene: TRBV7-9
abundance: .
j_gene: TRBJ2-6
CDR3nt: TGTGCCAGCAGTTTTATATGGGGGACTGGGGCCAACGTCCTGACTTTC
CDR3aa: CASSFIWGTGANVLTF

d_gene: .
len: 14
v_gene: TRBV5-1
abundance: .
j_gene: TRBJ2-7
CDR3nt: TGCGCCAGCAGCTTGGTCCGGGAACCCTACGAGCAGTACTTC
CDR3aa: CASSLVREPYEQYF

d_gene: .
len: 16
v_gene: TRBV27
abundance: few
j_gene: TRBJ2-2
CDR3nt: TGTGCCAGCAGTTTACAGGCAGACCTGAACACCGGGGAGCTGTTTTTT
CDR3aa: CASSLQADLNTGELFF

d_gene: .
len: 13
v_gene: TRBV29-1
abundance: .
j_gene: TRBJ2-5
CDR3nt: TGCAGCGTTGGAGGGGGGGAACAAGAGACCCAGTACTTC
CDR3aa: CSVGGGEQETQYF

d_gene: TRBD2
len: 18
v_gene: TRBV19
abundance: .
j_gene: TRBJ2-4
CDR3nt: TGTGCCAGTAGTGGAGGACTAGCGGGATCCCTAGCCAAAAACATTCAGTACTTC
CDR3aa: CASSGGLAGSLAKNIQYF

d_gene: .
len: 14
v_gene: TRBV10-3
abundance: .
j_gene: TRBJ1-2
CDR3nt: TGTGCCATCAGTGGGCGAGGGGCTAACTATGGCTACACCTTC
CDR3aa: CAISGRGANYGYTF

d_gene: .
len: 11
v_gene: TRBV6-5
abundance: .
j_gene: TRBJ2-5
CDR3nt: TGTGCCAGCAGCACTCCTCGCGGCCAGTACTTC
CDR3aa: CASSTPRGQYF

d_gene: .
len: 14
v_gene: TRBV6-5
abundance: .
j_gene: TRBJ2-7
CDR3nt: TGTGCCAGCAGTCTCGACGGGCCGCCCTACGAGCAGTACTTC
CDR3aa: CASSLDGPPYEQYF